One and the same sample provided the 24 T cell receptor beta chains below, sequenced in a study of shared clonotypes between healthy human individuals. TCRdb's table, derived via immunoSEQ multiplex PCR, lists solely in-frame clones and lacks some. This table holds about 490,000 clones, 60% to 85% found once. The specimen sequenced was PBMCs. Source of these receptors: a woman in her thirties or forties in good health. Some clones in this sample may be carry-over from other donors' samples.

The gene calls are TRBV5-1 and TRBJ2-1; D call uncertain. V was trimmed by 0 bases and J by 5 bases, leaving 9 bases between them. CDR3 size: 14 residues. CDR1 is SGHRS, CDR2 YFSETQ, per germline. CDR3 in DNA: TGCGCCAGCAGCTTGGGCAGCGCGGACAATGAGCAGTTCTTC. Protein: CASSLGSADNEQFF.

The chain employs TRBV30 and TRBJ2-5; D ambiguous. TRBJ2-7 matches the DNA end more closely, so the J call is doubtful. The CDR3 spans 11 residues. Germline V gene sequence: CDR1 GTSNPN, CDR2 SVGIG (reference sequence). CDR3 region: CAWSSPGEQYF. DNA for the CDR3: TGTGCCTGGAGTAGCCCGGGCGAGCAGTACTTC.

This chain links TRBV6-1 with TRBJ2-7; no definite D call. This CDR3 contains 13 residues. Trimming removed 1 base at V and 4 bases at J, with 8 bases between. Germline values: CDR1 MNHNS, CDR2 SASEGT. The CDR3 region has the DNA TGTGCCAGCAGTGAAGTCAACACATACGAGCAGTACTTC. Translating gives CASSEVNTYEQYF.

V is TRBV15 and J is TRBJ2-5, with D tentatively TRBD2 (5 bases). Germline lookup yields CDR1 LNHNV and CDR2 YYDKDF (reference sequence). Trimming pared 0 bases from V and 3 bases from J, leaving 11 bases between. The CDR3 has 15 residues. The CDR3 DNA reads TGTGCCACCAGCAGAGATTGGAGCGGAGAAGAGACCCAGTACTTC. This translates into CATSRDWSGEETQYF.

Here the CDR3 DNA reads TGTGCCAGCAGTGAAGAAGCGGGAGTCTACTACGAGCAGTACTTC. Translation: CASSEEAGVYYEQYF. This chain uses TRBV6-1 with TRBJ2-5; TRBD2 agrees at 8 bases. Near its end, the DNA agrees better with TRBJ2-7, so the J call may be wrong. CDR1 is MNHNS, CDR2 SASEGT, per germline. This CDR3 contains 15 residues.

This clone was counted only a few times. V and J are TRBV5-1 and TRBJ1-1, with 9 nucleotides matching TRBD1. Germline V gene lookup returns CDR1 SGHRS and CDR2 YFSETQ. This CDR3 spans 14 amino acids. The V gene end was trimmed by 4 bases and the J gene end by 7 bases; junction bases not matched to a gene: 8. The CDR3 coding sequence is TGCGCCAGCAGCACCGGGACAGGGTCTATTGAAGCTTTCTTT. The encoded protein is CASSTGTGSIEAFF.

The chain employs TRBV11-2 and TRBJ1-4; D possibly corresponds to TRBD1 (5 bases). The germline V and J ends were trimmed by 4 bases and 8 bases, with 17 bases remaining between them. CDR1 is SGHAT, CDR2 FQNNGV, per germline. CDR3 length: 15 amino acids. CDR3 sequence: CASSSLRAPWEKLFF. CDR3 nucleotide sequence: TGTGCCAGCAGCTCCCTCAGGGCGCCCTGGGAAAAACTGTTTTTT.

The rearrangement links TRBV5-4 to TRBJ2-6, with D unclear. Germline assignment: CDR1 SGHNT and CDR2 YYREEE (reference sequence). This CDR3 is 17 amino acids long. V lost 3 bases, J lost 3 bases, and 16 bases lay in between. In DNA form, the CDR3 reads TGTGCCAGCAGCTCTGGTGGGTTATTAGGTGGGGCCAACGTCCTGACTTTC. It yields the protein CASSSGGLLGGANVLTF.

The chain uses TRBV7-9 and TRBJ2-1, with 11 bases that match TRBD2. J lost 7 bases, V lost 4 bases, and 6 bases had no gene match. The CDR3 length is 15 residues. The germline gives CDR1 SEHNR, CDR2 FQNEAQ (reference sequence). CDR3 in DNA: TGTGCCAGCAGCTCGATAGCGGGAGGGAGGAATGAGCAGTTCTTC. Protein: CASSSIAGGRNEQFF.

The rearrangement uses TRBV5-3 and TRBJ2-4; no firm D call. TRBV5-3 is an ORF, and what it does is uncertain. Trimming removed 1 base from V and 6 bases from J, with 2 bases in between. The CDR3 has 11 amino acids. Written as DNA, the CDR3 is TGTGCCAGAAGCTTGATAAACATTCAGTACTTC. It specifies CARSLINIQYF.

CDR3 DNA sequence: TGTGCCACCAGCCAGGGTGACAGGGGGGGCCAAGAGACCCAGTACTTC. Protein product: CATSQGDRGGQETQYF. The chain combines TRBV15 with TRBJ2-5; 9 nucleotides align to TRBD1. The length of the CDR3 is 16 residues. CDR1 and CDR2 from the germline V gene are LNHNV and YYDKDF (reference sequence). V lost 5 bases and J lost 1; bases outside the gene matches: 8.

The rearrangement joins TRBV7-2 to TRBJ2-4; 8 bases align to TRBD2. Per the germline V gene, CDR1 is SGHTA and CDR2 is FQGNSA. This CDR3 spans 17 amino acids. V shed 2 bases, J shed 1 base, and the junction held 7 bases outside the gene matches. As DNA, the CDR3 is TGTGCCAGCAGCTTAAGTCTAGCGGGCTCTGCCAAAAACATTCAGTACTTC. Its protein is CASSLSLAGSAKNIQYF.

Points on this clone: No conserved phenylalanine or tryptophan ends this CDR3, so it is likely a read error. V gene TRBV30 combines with J gene TRBJ1-5; unclear D gene. V was trimmed by 2 bases and J by 4 bases, leaving 9 bases between them. The CDR3 is 13 amino acids. Germline CDR1 is GTSNPN and CDR2 is SVGIG (reference sequence). CDR3 protein: CAWSPDGNQPQHL. Written as DNA, the CDR3 is TGTGCCTGGAGTCCCGACGGGAATCAGCCCCAGCATCTT.

The chain has TRBV30 and TRBJ2-3; the D gene is possibly TRBD1 (6 bases). The CDR3 totals 14 residues. Germline V CDR1 and CDR2: GTSNPN, SVGIG (reference sequence). Trimming took off 5 bases at V and 3 bases at J, with 15 bases between the two ends. The CDR3 DNA is TGTGCCTGGGAAACAGGGTTGGGAACAGATACGCAGTATTTT. It yields the protein CAWETGLGTDTQYF.

This chain links TRBV27 with TRBJ2-5; D is uncertain. There are 14 residues in the CDR3. V lost 0 bases and J lost 4, with 9 bases in between. Germline CDR1 reads MNHEY; CDR2 reads SMNVEV (reference sequence). The CDR3, as DNA: TGTGCCAGCAGTTTATCCCCCGTTGGAGAGACCCAGTACTTC. Amino acids: CASSLSPVGETQYF.

This clone was counted only a few times. The chain couples TRBV5-1 to TRBJ2-5; TRBD2 is a possible D gene (6 bases). CDR3 length equals 15 residues. Trimming stripped 2 bases from V and 5 bases from J, with 16 bases between. The V gene's germline CDR1 is SGHRS and CDR2 YFSETQ. The CDR3 is CASSFGAGRRETQYF. CDR3 in DNA: TGCGCCAGCAGCTTTGGGGCGGGGAGAAGGGAGACCCAGTACTTC.

This sequence joins TRBV27 and TRBJ2-1, with 9 bases matching TRBD1. J was trimmed by 9 bases and V by 3 bases; bases with no gene match: 6. The CDR3 runs to 14 residues. The V gene's germline CDR1 is MNHEY and CDR2 SMNVEV (reference sequence). In DNA, the CDR3 is TGTGCCAGCAGTTTTGGACAGGGGTTGGCTGAGCAGTTCTTC. Translated: CASSFGQGLAEQFF.

This clone was detected ten times or more. The chain carries TRBV5-6 and TRBJ1-2, with 7 positions matching TRBD1. CDR3 length: 14 residues. Looked up from germline, CDR1 is SGHDT and CDR2 is YYEEEE. The junction had 11 bases not matched to a gene; V was cut back by 4 bases and J by 8 bases. In nucleotides, the CDR3 is TGTGCCAGCAGCGTAAACAGGGGCGCGAGAGGCTACACCTTC. Encoded protein: CASSVNRGARGYTF.

This clone was seen once. The genes are TRBV7-8 and TRBJ2-7; D is possibly TRBD1 or TRBD2 (5 bases each). Germline CDR1 reads SGHVS; CDR2 reads FQNEAQ. Trimming left V 5 bases short and J 1 base short, with 15 bases between. The CDR3 has 15 residues. DNA for the CDR3: TGTGCCAGCAGCCATCGGGACGGAAAATCCTACGAGCAGTACTTC. Its translation: CASSHRDGKSYEQYF.

This clone is a singleton in its sample. The chain couples TRBV28 to TRBJ1-4; D not resolved. The V and J ends lost 3 bases and 0 bases respectively, with 8 bases between them. Per germline, CDR1 MDHEN and CDR2 SYDVKM. The CDR3 is 15 amino acids. DNA of the CDR3: TGTGCCAGCAGTTTCGAGCCTGCAACTAATGAAAAACTGTTTTTT. This translates into CASSFEPATNEKLFF. The full variable domain, with the rest looked up from reference TRBV28 and TRBJ1-4, is DVKVTQSSRYLVKRTGEKVFLECVQDMDHENMFWYRQDPGLGLRLIYFSYDVKMKEKGDIPEGYSVSREKKERFSLILESASTNQTSMYLCASSFEPATNEKLFFGSGTQLSVL.

The V call is TRBV7-2, the J call TRBJ1-5, with TRBD1 identical over 10 bases. V trimming: 5 bases; J trimming: 3 bases; junction bases outside the gene matches: 4. CDR3 length: 15 amino acids. Germline V gene sequence: CDR1 SGHTA, CDR2 FQGNSA. CDR3 sequence: CASSVRQGANQPQHF. As DNA, the CDR3 is TGTGCCAGCAGCGTAAGACAGGGGGCCAATCAGCCCCAGCATTTT.

This chain uses TRBV18 with TRBJ2-2; 7 nucleotides agree with TRBD1. Trimming took 0 bases from V and 4 from J; bases not matched to a gene: 5. This CDR3 comprises 16 residues. Germline-derived CDR1 and CDR2 are KGHSH and LQKENI. Written as DNA, the CDR3 is TGTGCCAGCTCACCACCGGGACAGTACCTCACCGGGGAGCTGTTTTTT. Amino acid sequence: CASSPPGQYLTGELFF.

This chain connects TRBV11-3 to TRBJ2-5, with D uncertain. Between the trimmed V and J ends, which lost 1 base and 5 bases, there was a span of 8 bases. Germline lookup yields CDR1 SGHNT and CDR2 YENEEA. This CDR3 has 13 amino acids. CDR3 loop: CASSLGVSETQYF. The CDR3 nucleotides read TGTGCCAGCAGCTTAGGGGTCAGCGAGACCCAGTACTTC.

This sequence joins TRBV7-2 and TRBJ2-3; 11 bases match TRBD2. The CDR3 extends over 16 amino acids. Looked up from germline, CDR1 is SGHTA and CDR2 is FQGNSA. With 3 bases clipped from V and 6 bases from J, the junction kept 8 bases outside the gene matches. CDR3 residues: CASSFSGLAARDTQYF. In DNA form, the CDR3 reads TGTGCCAGCAGCTTCTCGGGACTAGCGGCCCGGGATACGCAGTATTTT.